These 28 T cell receptor beta chains were all obtained from the same sample, sequenced in a study of shared clonotypes between healthy human individuals. Naive CD8 cells, CD45RO-negative and positively selected for CCR7, excluded terminally differentiated effector memory CD45RA+ cells. This table comes from immunoSEQ multiplex PCR, and its TCRdb copy is limited to in-frame clones, with some not included. In the table there are about 2.1 million clones, 85% to 95% of which are singletons. Sequencing was done on a sample of naive CD8+ T cells from PBMCs. These receptors originate from a man aged 18 to 29 in good health. Some clones in this sample may be carry-over from other donors' samples.

The genes are TRBV27 and TRBJ2-7, with D tentatively TRBD1 or TRBD2 (5 bases each). The CDR3 consists of 17 residues. V dropped 2 bases and J dropped 0 bases, with 17 bases sitting between them. From germline, CDR1 is MNHEY and CDR2 SMNVEV (reference sequence). CDR3 nucleotide sequence: TGTGCCAGCAGTTTAGAAGGGGTCACGGGGAGCTCCTACGAGCAGTACTTC. Protein sequence: CASSLEGVTGSSYEQYF.

V usage is TRBV7-9 and J usage is TRBJ2-7; 9 nucleotides align to TRBD2. Germline V gene lookup returns CDR1 SEHNR and CDR2 FQNEAQ (reference sequence). V lost 4 bases, J lost 5 bases, and 15 bases stayed unmatched. The CDR3 spans 17 residues. Here the CDR3 DNA reads TGTGCCAGCAGCTCCCCCCTGGGGCTAGCGGGAAGCAACGAGCAGTACTTC. Amino acids: CASSSPLGLAGSNEQYF.

This clone appeared a single time. The genes are TRBV10-3 and TRBJ1-2, with TRBD1 matching over 11 bases. J lost 5 bases, V lost 0 bases, and 5 bases had no gene match. The CDR3 is made up of 16 amino acids. Germline loops: CDR1 ENHRY, CDR2 SYGVKD. CDR3 bases: TGTGCCATCAGTGAGTCTGGACAGGGGGCAGAGTATGGCTACACCTTC. Amino acids: CAISESGQGAEYGYTF.

This clone was seen only once. Distinct nucleotide sequences in the sample also encode this CDR3. V and J are TRBV27 and TRBJ1-1; D gene uncertain. Per germline, CDR1 MNHEY and CDR2 SMNVEV (reference sequence). V lost 2 bases, J lost 5 bases, and 6 bases lay in between. CDR3 size: 12 residues. CDR3 region: CASSLTGTEAFF. In DNA form, the CDR3 reads TGTGCCAGCAGTTTAACCGGTACTGAAGCTTTCTTT.

V is TRBV7-9 and J is TRBJ2-5; maybe TRBD1 (5 bases). This CDR3 region has 15 residues. The V gene's germline CDR1 is SEHNR and CDR2 FQNEAQ (reference sequence). V was trimmed by 4 bases and J by 5 bases, leaving 17 bases between them. Written as DNA, the CDR3 is TGTGCCAGCAGCTCCGATGGGGTGGGGCGGGAGACCCAGTACTTC. Its protein is CASSSDGVGRETQYF.

The chain recombines TRBV29-1 with TRBJ1-4, with 7 bases that match TRBD1. V dropped 7 bases and J dropped 0; count of bases not matched to a gene: 2. CDR3 length: 13 residues. Germline V gene sequence: CDR1 SQVTM, CDR2 ANQGSEA. For the CDR3, the DNA is TGCAGCGGCCAGGGGGCAACTAATGAAAAACTGTTTTTT. The encoded protein is CSGQGATNEKLFF.

The genes are TRBV6-1 and TRBJ2-1; 12 bases match TRBD1. V shed 1 base and J 8 bases; nucleotides not matched to a gene: 9. CDR3 length equals 17 residues. CDR1 MNHNS and CDR2 SASEGT come from the germline V gene. For the CDR3, the DNA is TGTGCCAGCAGTGAAGTAAGTCGAGGGACAGGGGGCGATGAGCAGTTCTTC. It is translated as CASSEVSRGTGGDEQFF.

This clone was seen once. This chain joins TRBV11-1 and TRBJ2-7; possibly TRBD2 for D (6 bases). Germline CDR1 is SGHAT and CDR2 is FQDESV (reference sequence). Trimming stripped 3 bases from V and 1 base from J, with 10 bases between. This CDR3 contains 14 residues. Here the CDR3 reads CASSLTRNSYEQYF. The CDR3 DNA sequence: TGTGCCAGCAGCTTGACTAGAAATTCCTACGAGCAGTACTTC.

Concerning this clone itself: The same CDR3 also results from other DNA sequences found in this sample. This chain connects TRBV9 to TRBJ2-5; no clear D. CDR3 length: 14 amino acids. CDR1 and CDR2 (germline): SGDLS, YYNGEE. Trimming removed 1 base from V and 0 bases from J, with 7 bases in between. In nucleotides, the CDR3 is TGTGCCAGCAGCGTACGCGGTAACCAAGAGACCCAGTACTTC. Its translation is CASSVRGNQETQYF.

The chain has TRBV9 and TRBJ2-2, with a tentative D call TRBD2 (5 bases). V lost 0 bases, J lost 3 bases, and 9 bases lay in between. From germline, CDR1 is SGDLS and CDR2 YYNGEE. The CDR3 loop spans 15 amino acids. The CDR3 here is CASSVAGVYTGELFF. The CDR3 DNA sequence: TGTGCCAGCAGCGTAGCCGGGGTTTACACCGGGGAGCTGTTTTTT.

The rearrangement uses TRBV7-2 and TRBJ2-7; TRBD1 is a possible D gene (5 bases). This CDR3 contains 14 residues. V was pared by 5 bases and J by 0 bases, with 11 bases between. Germline CDR1 reads SGHTA; CDR2 reads FQGNSA. CDR3 sequence: CASSLGHLSYEQYF. The CDR3 coding sequence is TGTGCCAGCAGCCTAGGACATCTCTCCTACGAGCAGTACTTC.

The rearrangement uses TRBV28 and TRBJ2-7; possibly TRBD2 for D (6 bases). The CDR3 has 14 amino acids. The V end lost 6 bases, the J end lost 3 bases, and 15 bases lay between the germline ends. The germline V gene has CDR1 MDHEN and CDR2 SYDVKM. In DNA form, the CDR3 reads TGTGCCAGCAGGACGGGACTCTCGGGCTACGAGCAGTACTTC. This sequence encodes CASRTGLSGYEQYF.

V usage is TRBV7-2 and J usage is TRBJ2-7; TRBD2 matches 8 bases. CDR1 and CDR2 (germline): SGHTA, FQGNSA. The CDR3 covers 12 residues. The ends lost 4 bases at V and 13 bases at J; junction bases unmatched: 9. This CDR3 is CASSSGGAIGYF. The CDR3 DNA reads as TGTGCCAGCAGCTCGGGGGGGGCCATAGGATACTTC.

The J gene is TRBJ1-1, the V gene TRBV29-1; TRBD1 agrees at 8 bases. Germline-derived CDR1 and CDR2 are SQVTM and ANQGSEA. Trimming cost V 7 bases and J 3 bases; bases outside gene matches: 7. The CDR3 runs 13 residues. CDR3 nucleotides: TGCAGCGCTGAGACAGGGGAGGACACTGAAGCTTTCTTT. Translated, it gives CSAETGEDTEAFF. Drawing the rest from reference TRBV29-1 and TRBJ1-1, the complete variable domain is SAVISQKPSRDICQRGTSLTIQCQVDSQVTMMFWYRQQPGQSLTLIATANQGSEATYESGFVIDKFPISRPNLTFSTLTVSNMSPEDSSIYLCSAETGEDTEAFFGQGTRLTVV.

The chain recombines TRBV7-9 with TRBJ2-2, with TRBD1 as a possible D gene (6 bases). Per the germline V gene, CDR1 is SEHNR and CDR2 is FQNEAQ (reference sequence). V was cut by 5 bases and J by 5 bases, with 15 bases left in between. The CDR3 is 15 amino acids. In DNA, the CDR3 is TGTGCCAGCAGCCCAGGGGAGATGTGGACCGGGGAGCTGTTTTTT. This translates into CASSPGEMWTGELFF.

A note on this clone: Other DNA sequences in the same sample also yield this CDR3. The chain has TRBV9 and TRBJ2-3; 9 bases are shared with TRBD1. Germline V gene lookup returns CDR1 SGDLS and CDR2 YYNGEE. J lost 2 bases, V lost 2 bases, and 3 bases had no gene match. The CDR3 totals 15 residues. DNA of the CDR3: TGTGCCAGCAGCGTGGGACAGGGACTCACAGATACGCAGTATTTT. Protein: CASSVGQGLTDTQYF.

The chain recombines TRBV29-1 with TRBJ2-3; 11 bases match TRBD2. This CDR3 region has 13 residues. Germline values: CDR1 SQVTM, CDR2 ANQGSEA. V shed 7 bases, J shed 4 bases, and the junction held 4 bases outside the gene matches. CDR3 residues: CSAVAGGPDTQYF. CDR3 nucleotides: TGCAGCGCAGTAGCGGGAGGGCCAGATACGCAGTATTTT.

This clone was recorded a few times. The J gene is TRBJ1-1, the V gene TRBV9; tentatively, D is TRBD1 (5 bases). CDR1 is SGDLS, CDR2 YYNGEE, per germline. Trimming took 3 bases from V and 1 from J, leaving 10 bases between them. The length of the CDR3 is 14 residues. The CDR3 nucleotides are TGTGCCAGCAGCGCCGGGGCCAAGAACACTGAAGCTTTCTTT. This translates into CASSAGAKNTEAFF.

This chain uses TRBV6-6 with TRBJ1-4; D uncertain. Germline values: CDR1 MNHNY, CDR2 SVGAGI (reference sequence). The germline V and J ends were trimmed by 2 bases and 7 bases, with 2 bases remaining between them. This CDR3 spans 11 amino acids. The CDR3 protein is CASSYGEKLFF. The CDR3 DNA reads TGTGCCAGCAGTTACGGTGAAAAACTGTTTTTT.

This chain links TRBV15 with TRBJ2-2; no reliable D call. Germline loops: CDR1 LNHNV, CDR2 YYDKDF (reference sequence). This CDR3 has 15 amino acids. The V gene lost 0 bases and the J gene lost 2 bases, with 7 bases spanning the gap. The CDR3 sequence is CATSREGTNTGELFF. In DNA, the CDR3 is TGTGCCACCAGCAGAGAAGGTACAAACACCGGGGAGCTGTTTTTT.

This sequence joins TRBV5-4 and TRBJ2-5, with D possibly TRBD1 on 6 matching bases. Germline V gene data show CDR1 as SGHNT and CDR2 as YYREEE (reference sequence). The CDR3 runs to 17 residues. The V and J ends lost 2 bases and 4 bases respectively, with 21 bases between them. The CDR3 DNA is TGTGCCAGCAGCTTACGAACAGACTCCATAGGGGGAGAGACCCAGTACTTC. This gives the protein CASSLRTDSIGGETQYF. Based on the CDR3 plus reference TRBV5-4 and TRBJ2-5, the full variable domain is ETGVTQSPTHLIKTRGQQVTLRCSSQSGHNTVSWYQQALGQGPQFIFQYYREEENGRGNFPPRFSGLQFPNYSSELNVNALELDDSALYLCASSLRTDSIGGETQYFGPGTRLLVL.

The V and J genes are TRBV5-1 and TRBJ2-1, with TRBD1 matching 9 bases. The CDR3 extends over 15 amino acids. The germline V gene has CDR1 SGHRS and CDR2 YFSETQ. After removal of 0 bases from V and 6 bases from J, the junction contained 4 bases not matched to a gene. CDR3 amino acids: CASSLVQGAPNEQFF. The CDR3 nucleotides are TGCGCCAGCAGCTTGGTACAGGGGGCCCCCAATGAGCAGTTCTTC.

The chain joins TRBV7-2 to TRBJ2-1; 9 positions agree with TRBD2. V dropped 5 bases and J dropped 2; count of bases not matched to a gene: 7. Germline V gene data show CDR1 as SGHTA and CDR2 as FQGNSA. This CDR3 contains 16 residues. The CDR3 region is CASSTGTSLTYNEQFF. CDR3 nucleotide sequence: TGTGCCAGCAGCACCGGGACTAGCTTAACCTACAATGAGCAGTTCTTC.

CDR3 in DNA: TGTGCCAGTAGTATAGGGGCTAGCGGGGCCGGTGAGCAGTTCTTC. It specifies CASSIGASGAGEQFF. This chain connects TRBV19 to TRBJ2-1; 9 nucleotides match TRBD2. The CDR3 is 15 amino acids. V shed 1 base and J 9 bases; nucleotides not matched to a gene: 7. Per germline, CDR1 LNHDA and CDR2 SQIVND (reference sequence).

The rearrangement uses TRBV30 and TRBJ1-1; D might be TRBD1 (5 bases). The germline V and J ends were trimmed by 2 bases and 0 bases, with 13 bases remaining between them. This CDR3 spans 15 amino acids. The V gene's germline CDR1 is GTSNPN and CDR2 SVGIG (reference sequence). Written as DNA, the CDR3 is TGTGCCTGGAGTCTCGGACAAGACATGAACACTGAAGCTTTCTTT. Protein sequence: CAWSLGQDMNTEAFF.

The chain links TRBV2 to TRBJ2-7; 9 positions match TRBD1. This CDR3 comprises 14 residues. Germline CDR1 and CDR2: SNHLY and FYNNEI. The V segment lost 6 bases and the J segment 6 bases; nucleotides outside the gene matches: 9. DNA of the CDR3: TGTGCCAGCAGGGGAGGACAGGGGAGTAGCGAGCAGTACTTC. This encodes CASRGGQGSSEQYF. Drawing the rest from reference TRBV2 and TRBJ2-7, the complete variable domain is EPEVTQTPSHQVTQMGQEVILRCVPISNHLYFYWYRQILGQKVEFLVSFYNNEISEKSEIFDDQFSVERPDGSNFTLKIRSTKLEDSAMYFCASRGGQGSSEQYFGPGTRLTVT.

The rearrangement joins TRBV27 to TRBJ2-2; D remains unclear. Between the trimmed V and J ends, which lost 2 bases and 7 bases, there was a span of 14 bases. This CDR3 spans 15 amino acids. Germline CDR1 reads MNHEY; CDR2 reads SMNVEV (reference sequence). CDR3 DNA: TGTGCCAGCAGTTTAGCACCCGGGCCACTCGGGGAGCTGTTTTTT. Translated: CASSLAPGPLGELFF.

CDR3: CASTYRTGTEAFF. The DNA of the CDR3 is TGTGCCAGCACATACCGGACAGGCACTGAAGCTTTCTTT. V and J are TRBV28 and TRBJ1-1, with TRBD1 identical over 7 bases. Germline V gene lookup returns CDR1 MDHEN and CDR2 SYDVKM. J gave up 4 bases and V 7 bases, and 6 bases lay outside the gene matches. The CDR3 is 13 amino acids.